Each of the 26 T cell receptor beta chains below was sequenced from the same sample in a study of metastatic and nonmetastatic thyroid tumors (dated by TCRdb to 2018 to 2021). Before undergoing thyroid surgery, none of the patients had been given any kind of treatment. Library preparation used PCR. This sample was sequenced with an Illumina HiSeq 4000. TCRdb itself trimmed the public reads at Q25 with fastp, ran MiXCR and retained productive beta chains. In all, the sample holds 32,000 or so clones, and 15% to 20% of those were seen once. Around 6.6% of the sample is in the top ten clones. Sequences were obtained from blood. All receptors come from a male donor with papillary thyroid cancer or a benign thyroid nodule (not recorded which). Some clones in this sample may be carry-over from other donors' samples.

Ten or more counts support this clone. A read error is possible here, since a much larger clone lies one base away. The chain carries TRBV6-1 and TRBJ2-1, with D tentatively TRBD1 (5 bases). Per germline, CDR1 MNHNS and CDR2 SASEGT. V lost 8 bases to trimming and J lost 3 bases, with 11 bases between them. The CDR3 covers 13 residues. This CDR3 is CASADRNYNEQFF. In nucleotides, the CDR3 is TGTGCCAGCGCTGACAGAAACTACAATGAGCAGTTCTTC.

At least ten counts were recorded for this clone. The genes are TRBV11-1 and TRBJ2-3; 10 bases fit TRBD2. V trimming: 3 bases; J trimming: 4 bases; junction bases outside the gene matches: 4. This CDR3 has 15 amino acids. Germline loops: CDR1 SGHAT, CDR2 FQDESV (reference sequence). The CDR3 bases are TGTGCCAGCAGCTTCTTAGCGGGAGGACCAGATACGCAGTATTTT. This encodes CASSFLAGGPDTQYF.

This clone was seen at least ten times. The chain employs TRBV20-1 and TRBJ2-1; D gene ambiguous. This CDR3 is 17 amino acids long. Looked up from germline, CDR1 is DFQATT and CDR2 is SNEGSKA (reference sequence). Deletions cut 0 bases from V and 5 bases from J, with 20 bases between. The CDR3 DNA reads TGCAGTGCTAGAGATCTCCGGGCCGTAATTACCAACAATGAGCAGTTCTTC. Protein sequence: CSARDLRAVITNNEQFF.

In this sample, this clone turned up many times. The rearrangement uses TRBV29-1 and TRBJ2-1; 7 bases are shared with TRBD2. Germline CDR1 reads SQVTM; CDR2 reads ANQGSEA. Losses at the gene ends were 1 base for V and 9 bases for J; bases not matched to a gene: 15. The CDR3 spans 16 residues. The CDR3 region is CSVEAPQAGAFSEQFF. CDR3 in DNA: TGCAGCGTTGAAGCACCCCAGGCGGGAGCTTTTTCTGAGCAGTTCTTC.

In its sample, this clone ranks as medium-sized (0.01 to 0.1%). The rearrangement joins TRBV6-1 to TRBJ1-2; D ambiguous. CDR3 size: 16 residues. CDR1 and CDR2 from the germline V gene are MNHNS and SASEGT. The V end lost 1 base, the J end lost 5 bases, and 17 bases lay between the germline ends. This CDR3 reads CASSEVGVGVNYGYTF. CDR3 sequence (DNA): TGTGCCAGCAGTGAAGTTGGGGTGGGCGTGAATTATGGCTACACCTTC.

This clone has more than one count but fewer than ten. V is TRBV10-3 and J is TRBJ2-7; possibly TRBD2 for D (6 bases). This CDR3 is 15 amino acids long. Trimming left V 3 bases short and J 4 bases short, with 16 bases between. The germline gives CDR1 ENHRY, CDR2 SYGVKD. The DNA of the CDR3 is TGTGCCATCAGTGACTACGGGGGACCTCTGTACGAGCAGTACTTC. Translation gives CAISDYGGPLYEQYF.

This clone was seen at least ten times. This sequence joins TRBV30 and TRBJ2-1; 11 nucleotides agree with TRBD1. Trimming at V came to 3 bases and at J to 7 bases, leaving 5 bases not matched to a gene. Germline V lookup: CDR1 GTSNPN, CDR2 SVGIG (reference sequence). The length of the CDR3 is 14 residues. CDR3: CAWRGQGGLNEQFF. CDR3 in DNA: TGTGCCTGGAGGGGACAGGGGGGCTTAAATGAGCAGTTCTTC.

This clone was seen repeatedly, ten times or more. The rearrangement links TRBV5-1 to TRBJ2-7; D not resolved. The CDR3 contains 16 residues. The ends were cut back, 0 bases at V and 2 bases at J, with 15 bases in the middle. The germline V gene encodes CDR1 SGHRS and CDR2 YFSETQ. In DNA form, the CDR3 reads TGCGCCAGCAGCTTGGCCGGATCAGGTTTGACCTACGAGCAGTACTTC. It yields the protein CASSLAGSGLTYEQYF.

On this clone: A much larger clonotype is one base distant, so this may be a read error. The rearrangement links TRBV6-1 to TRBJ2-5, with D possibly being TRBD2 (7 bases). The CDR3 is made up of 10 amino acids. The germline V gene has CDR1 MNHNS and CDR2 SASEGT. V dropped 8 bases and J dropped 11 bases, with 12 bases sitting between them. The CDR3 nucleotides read TGTGCCAGCGTGGGGGGGGCTCAGTACTTC. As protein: CASVGGAQYF.

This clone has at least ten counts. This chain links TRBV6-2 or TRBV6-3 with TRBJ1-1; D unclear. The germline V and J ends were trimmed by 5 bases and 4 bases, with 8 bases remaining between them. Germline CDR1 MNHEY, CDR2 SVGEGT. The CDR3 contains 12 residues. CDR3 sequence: CASSPYRTEAFF. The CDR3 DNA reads TGTGCCAGCAGTCCCTACCGCACTGAAGCTTTCTTT.

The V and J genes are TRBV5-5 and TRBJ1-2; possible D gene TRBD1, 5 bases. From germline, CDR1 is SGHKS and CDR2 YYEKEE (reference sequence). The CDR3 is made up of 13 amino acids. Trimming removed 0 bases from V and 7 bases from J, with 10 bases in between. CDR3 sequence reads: CASSLVGGSGYTF. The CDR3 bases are TGTGCCAGCAGCTTGGTGGGGGGATCTGGCTACACCTTC.

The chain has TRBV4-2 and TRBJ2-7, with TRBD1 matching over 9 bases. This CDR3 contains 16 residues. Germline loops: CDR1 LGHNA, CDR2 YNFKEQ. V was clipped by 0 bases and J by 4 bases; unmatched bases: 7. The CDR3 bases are TGTGCCAGCAGCCAAGATACCCGGGACAGGGAATACGAGCAGTACTTC. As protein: CASSQDTRDREYEQYF.

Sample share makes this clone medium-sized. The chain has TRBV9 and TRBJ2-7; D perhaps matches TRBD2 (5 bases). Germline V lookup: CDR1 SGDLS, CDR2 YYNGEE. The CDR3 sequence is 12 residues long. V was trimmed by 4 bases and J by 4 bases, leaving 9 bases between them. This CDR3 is CASSPGGYEQYF. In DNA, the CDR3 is TGTGCCAGCAGCCCCGGAGGTTACGAGCAGTACTTC.

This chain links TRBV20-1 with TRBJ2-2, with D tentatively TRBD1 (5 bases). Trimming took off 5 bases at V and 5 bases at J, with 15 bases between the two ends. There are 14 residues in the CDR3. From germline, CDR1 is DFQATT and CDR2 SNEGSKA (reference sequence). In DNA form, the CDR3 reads TGCAGTGCTTCAGACAGTGTGCAAACCGGGGAGCTGTTTTTT. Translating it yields CSASDSVQTGELFF.

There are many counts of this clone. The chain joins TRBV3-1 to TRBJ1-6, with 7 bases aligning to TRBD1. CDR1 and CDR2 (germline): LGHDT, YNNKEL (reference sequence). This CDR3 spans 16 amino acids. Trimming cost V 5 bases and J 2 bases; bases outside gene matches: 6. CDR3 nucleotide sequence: TGTGCCAGCAGCGGAACAGGGGAGGCCTATAATTCACCCCTCCACTTT. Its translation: CASSGTGEAYNSPLHF.

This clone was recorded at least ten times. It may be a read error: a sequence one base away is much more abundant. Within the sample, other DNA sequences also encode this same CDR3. In nucleotides, the CDR3 is TGCGCCAGCAGCCCGCCTAGCGGGGGGGCCTTCGGGGAGTTGTTTTTT. Protein product: CASSPPSGGAFGELFF. The genes are TRBV4-1 and TRBJ2-2; 12 nucleotides align to TRBD2. This CDR3 spans 16 amino acids. Germline V gene data show CDR1 as MGHRA and CDR2 as YSYEKL.

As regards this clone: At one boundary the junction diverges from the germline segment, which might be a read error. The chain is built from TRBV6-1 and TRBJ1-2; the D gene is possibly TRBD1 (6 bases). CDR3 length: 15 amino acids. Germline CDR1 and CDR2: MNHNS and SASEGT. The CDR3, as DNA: TGTGCCAGCAGTGAGCGGCAGTCGGGGGGCTATTGCTACACCTTC. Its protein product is CASSERQSGGYCYTF.

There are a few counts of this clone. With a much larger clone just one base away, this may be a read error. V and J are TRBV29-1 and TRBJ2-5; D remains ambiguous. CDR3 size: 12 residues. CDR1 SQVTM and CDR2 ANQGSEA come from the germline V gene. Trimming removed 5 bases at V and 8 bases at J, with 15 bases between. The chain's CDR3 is CSVKNPRDTQYF. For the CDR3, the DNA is TGCAGCGTTAAAAACCCACGAGATACCCAGTACTTC. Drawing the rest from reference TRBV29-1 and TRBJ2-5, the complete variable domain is SAVISQKPSRDICQRGTSLTIQCQVDSQVTMMFWYRQQPGQSLTLIATANQGSEATYESGFVIDKFPISRPNLTFSTLTVSNMSPEDSSIYLCSVKNPRDTQYFGPGTRLLVL.

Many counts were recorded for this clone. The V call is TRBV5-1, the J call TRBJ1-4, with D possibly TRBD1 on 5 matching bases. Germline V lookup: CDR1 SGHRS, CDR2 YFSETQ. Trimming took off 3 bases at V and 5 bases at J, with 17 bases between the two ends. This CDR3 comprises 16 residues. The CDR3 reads CASSSVPGLTNEKLFF. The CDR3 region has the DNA TGCGCCAGCAGCTCCGTACCGGGACTGACAAATGAAAAACTGTTTTTT.

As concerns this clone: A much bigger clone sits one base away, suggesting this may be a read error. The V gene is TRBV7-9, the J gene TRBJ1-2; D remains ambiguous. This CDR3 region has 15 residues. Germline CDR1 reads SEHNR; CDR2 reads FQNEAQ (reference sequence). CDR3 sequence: CAISSDPCRGRGYTF. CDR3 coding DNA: TGTGCCATCAGCTCCGACCCCTGTCGTGGACGTGGCTACACCTTC.

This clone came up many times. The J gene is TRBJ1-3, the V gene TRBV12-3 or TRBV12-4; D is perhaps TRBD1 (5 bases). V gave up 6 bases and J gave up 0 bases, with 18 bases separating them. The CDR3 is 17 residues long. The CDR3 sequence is CASSPGAGSFSGNTIYF. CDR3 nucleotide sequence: TGTGCCAGCAGCCCCGGGGCTGGGTCTTTCTCTGGAAACACCATATATTTT.

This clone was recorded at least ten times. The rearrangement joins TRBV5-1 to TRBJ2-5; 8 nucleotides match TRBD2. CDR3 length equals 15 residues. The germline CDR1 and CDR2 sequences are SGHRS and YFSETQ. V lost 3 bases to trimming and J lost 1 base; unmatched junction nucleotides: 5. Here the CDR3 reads CASSSTGLAQETQYF. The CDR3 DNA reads TGCGCCAGCAGCTCTACCGGACTAGCCCAAGAGACCCAGTACTTC.

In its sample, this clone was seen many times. The CDR3 protein is CASSPRAGTGTAGANVLTF. For the CDR3, the DNA is TGTGCCAGCAGCCCAAGGGCTGGGACAGGAACTGCTGGGGCCAACGTCCTGACTTTC. The rearrangement links TRBV4-2 to TRBJ2-6; 8 nucleotides agree with TRBD1. The CDR3 spans 19 residues. V lost 4 bases and J lost 2; bases outside the gene matches: 13. Germline V lookup: CDR1 LGHNA, CDR2 YNFKEQ.

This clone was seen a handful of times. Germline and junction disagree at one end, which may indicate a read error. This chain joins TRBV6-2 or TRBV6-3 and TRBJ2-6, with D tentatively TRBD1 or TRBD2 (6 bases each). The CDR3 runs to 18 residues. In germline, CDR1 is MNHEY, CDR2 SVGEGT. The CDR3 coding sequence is TGTGCCAGCAGATACGGGACTTCTAGACACTATGGGGACAACGTCCTGACCTTC. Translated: CASRYGTSRHYGDNVLTF.

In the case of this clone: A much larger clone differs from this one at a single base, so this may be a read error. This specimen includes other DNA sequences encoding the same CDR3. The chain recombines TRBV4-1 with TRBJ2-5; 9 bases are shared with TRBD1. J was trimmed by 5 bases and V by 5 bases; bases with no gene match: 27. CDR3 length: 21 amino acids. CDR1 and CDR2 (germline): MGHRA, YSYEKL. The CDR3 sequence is CASSNPRRVNDYRGPGETQYF. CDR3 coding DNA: TGCGCCAGCAGCAACCCCCGGCGGGTTAACGATTACAGGGGGCCCGGGGAGACCCAGTACTTC.

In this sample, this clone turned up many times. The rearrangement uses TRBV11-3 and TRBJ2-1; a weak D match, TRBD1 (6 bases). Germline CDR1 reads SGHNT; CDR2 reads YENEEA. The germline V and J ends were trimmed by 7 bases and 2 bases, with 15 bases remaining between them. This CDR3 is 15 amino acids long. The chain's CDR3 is CASTPRGGTYNEQFF. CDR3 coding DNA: TGTGCCAGCACCCCACGAGGGGGTACCTACAATGAGCAGTTCTTC.